This is a list of T cell receptor beta chains from one sample in a study of T cells in Graves' hyperthyroidism and ophthalmopathy. From the multiplex PCR reads, TCRdb called clonotypes with MiXCR, one entry per CDR3 protein. Seen here are 600,000 to 650,000 distinct CDR3 sequences, around 15% observed once, and the top ten hold less than 4.5%. The source material was blood. The receptor set was obtained from a woman in her twenties or thirties with Graves' hyperthyroidism. The CDR3 runs from the conserved cysteine through the conserved F or W. D genes are given only for firm matches. The size entry is marked missing in some rows and otherwise reads once, few, many or a size class.

TRBV27	many	.	TRBJ2-1	16	TGTGCCAGCAGTGGAGGCGGGGAACGGTCCTACAATGAGCAGTTCTTC	CASSGGGERSYNEQFF
TRBV29-1	.	TRBD2	TRBJ2-1	13	TGCAGCTTTGCTAGCGGACACTACAATGAGCAGTTCTTC	CSFASGHYNEQFF
TRBV20-1	.	TRBD1	TRBJ1-2	14	TGCAGTGCTAGAGATCTTGACAGGGCCTATGGCTACACCTTC	CSARDLDRAYGYTF
TRBV28	many	.	TRBJ1-1	14	TGTGCCAGCAGCCTCTTCCAGGGGAGAACTGAAGCTTTCTTT	CASSLFQGRTEAFF
TRBV20-1	.	.	TRBJ2-3	12	TGCAGTGCTAGCATGGGTACAGATACGCAGTATTTT	CSASMGTDTQYF
TRBV19	.	.	TRBJ1-5	16	TGTGCCAGTAGTATGCCTAGGACATATGGCAATCAGCCCCAGCATTTT	CASSMPRTYGNQPQHF
TRBV6-2/TRBV6-3	few	.	TRBJ2-2	15	TGTGCCAGCAGTTACCCGGGAGGGGGCATCGGGGAGCTGTTTTTT	CASSYPGGGIGELFF
TRBV7-2	many	TRBD1	TRBJ2-3	19	TGTGCCAGCAGCCCCCGCCTCACTACGGGACAGGGGGCCTCGGGTACGCAGTATTTT	CASSPRLTTGQGASGTQYF
TRBV6-2/TRBV6-3	many	.	TRBJ2-5	11	TGTGCCAGCAGTAAACAAGAGACCCAGTACTTC	CASSKQETQYF
TRBV20-1	many	.	TRBJ1-1	14	TGCAGTGCTAGAAAGCAGGGTATTCCCAGTGAAGCTTTCTTT	CSARKQGIPSEAFF
TRBV10-3	few	TRBD2	TRBJ2-7	12	TGTGCCATCTGGACTAGCGGCTACGAGCAGTACTTC	CAIWTSGYEQYF
TRBV11-2	many	TRBD2	TRBJ2-1	15	TGTGCCAGCAGCTTAGGACTAGCGGGAGGGCTTGAGCAGTTCTTC	CASSLGLAGGLEQFF
TRBV4-2	.	.	TRBJ2-7	13	TGTGCCAGCAGCCAAGTGGCTGCGGACGAGCAGTACTTC	CASSQVAADEQYF
TRBV6-1	many	.	TRBJ2-7	14	TGTGCCAGCAGACAGGGAGGTGGATCCTACGAGCAGTACTTC	CASRQGGGSYEQYF
TRBV28	many	.	TRBJ2-7	12	TGTGCCAGCAGGGAACAGGGCTACGAGCAGTACTTC	CASREQGYEQYF
TRBV7-9	.	TRBD2	TRBJ2-1	14	TGTGCCAGCAGCACTAGCGGGAGTCAGTCTGAGCAGTTCTTC	CASSTSGSQSEQFF
TRBV11-2	many	TRBD2	TRBJ2-3	14	TGTGCCAGCAGGGGAGCGGGACCCACAGATACGCAGTATTTT	CASRGAGPTDTQYF
TRBV7-2	many	TRBD2	TRBJ2-1	17	TGTGCCAGCAGCTTATCAGCGGGAGGGAGCTCCTACAATGAGCAGTTCTTC	CASSLSAGGSSYNEQFF
TRBV7-3	many	TRBD2	TRBJ2-1	17	TGTGCCAGCAGCTTAACGGTCGGGCGCGGGAGTAAGGGTGAGCAGTTCTTC	CASSLTVGRGSKGEQFF
TRBV3-1	many	.	TRBJ2-7	15	TGTGCCAGCAGCCATAGCCGGAAGGGGGGATACGAGCAGTACTTC	CASSHSRKGGYEQYF
TRBV2	.	.	TRBJ1-3	15	TGTGCCAGGGGGACTGGGGAGGTAACTGGAAACACCATATATTTT	CARGTGEVTGNTIYF
TRBV30	.	.	TRBJ2-1	13	TGTGCCTGGAGTTCGGATCACTACAATGAGCAGTTCTTC	CAWSSDHYNEQFF
TRBV5-6	.	TRBD2	TRBJ2-3	16	TGTGCCAGCAGCTTGGTCCCTACTAGCGGCACAGATACGCAGTATTTT	CASSLVPTSGTDTQYF
TRBV20-1	few	TRBD2	TRBJ2-1	13	TGCAGTGCTAGAGGACTAGCGGGAGATGAGCAGTTCTTC	CSARGLAGDEQFF
TRBV5-1	many	TRBD2	TRBJ2-7	16	TGCGCCAGCACGACAAACTTAGCGGGAGGTTTCTACGAGCAGTACTTC	CASTTNLAGGFYEQYF
TRBV5-5	.	.	TRBJ1-2	16	TGTGCCAGCAGTCCCCCTTTGAGGGGGAGAGGCTATGGCTACACCTTC	CASSPPLRGRGYGYTF
TRBV18	few	.	TRBJ1-1	16	TGTGCCAGCTCACCCCAGGGCCCTGGGGGAAACACTGAAGCTTTCTTT	CASSPQGPGGNTEAFF
TRBV28	many	.	TRBJ1-5	14	TGTGCCAGCAGCCTTACGGGGGGCCGGCAGCCCCAGCATTTT	CASSLTGGRQPQHF
TRBV4-2	.	TRBD2	TRBJ2-2	15	TGTGCCAGCAGCACCCGACTAGCGGGAGCCGGGGAGCTGTTTTTT	CASSTRLAGAGELFF
TRBV27	many	.	TRBJ2-7	13	TGTGCCAGCAGTCCGGGGTTTACCTACGAGCAGTACTTC	CASSPGFTYEQYF
TRBV12-3/TRBV12-4	few	TRBD2	TRBJ2-1	14	TGTGCCAGCCGGACTAGCGGATATTTCAATGAGCAGTTCTTC	CASRTSGYFNEQFF
TRBV20-1	many	TRBD1	TRBJ1-5	14	TGCAGTGCTATGATTAGTGGGACAGGGAACCCCCAGCATTTT	CSAMISGTGNPQHF
TRBV5-8	.	TRBD1	TRBJ1-4	14	TGTGCCAGCAGTACAGGGGGCAGAAGTGAAAAACTGTTTTTT	CASSTGGRSEKLFF
TRBV9	many	TRBD1	TRBJ2-7	16	TGTGCCAGCAGCGTAGGAACAGGGGGCGCCGATTACGAGCAGTACTTC	CASSVGTGGADYEQYF
TRBV28	many	TRBD2	TRBJ2-1	15	TGTGCCAGCAGTCCACTACGGGTCGGGGGGTCCGAGCAGTTCTTC	CASSPLRVGGSEQFF
TRBV7-3	.	.	TRBJ2-2	16	TGTGCCAGCAGCTCTCCTGGGGGCCCGGGCACCGGGGAGCTGTTTTTT	CASSSPGGPGTGELFF
TRBV12-3/TRBV12-4	few	TRBD1	TRBJ2-7	14	TGTGCCAGCAGTTTAAGGTCGGGACAGTTCGAGCAGTACTTC	CASSLRSGQFEQYF
TRBV3-1	many	.	TRBJ1-1	14	TGTGCCAGCAGCCCGATGGGACATAACACTGAAGCTTTCTTT	CASSPMGHNTEAFF
TRBV30	few	.	TRBJ2-7	13	TGTGCCTGGAAGGACGGGACGGACTACGAGCAGTACTTC	CAWKDGTDYEQYF
TRBV2	few	TRBD2	TRBJ2-1	20	TGTGCCAGCAATGAAGCGCTTAGTAGCGGGAGGCGGAGCTCCTACAATGAGCAGTTCTTC	CASNEALSSGRRSSYNEQFF
TRBV29-1	few	.	TRBJ2-7	13	TGCAGCGTTGTACACACCAGCTCCTACGAGCAGTACTTC	CSVVHTSSYEQYF
TRBV7-3	many	.	TRBJ1-1	15	TGTGCCAGCAGCTTAAGTGCGGGGGGGGACACTGAAGCTTTCTTT	CASSLSAGGDTEAFF
TRBV7-9	.	.	TRBJ1-1	13	TGTGCCAGCAGTACTAAGGGAAACACTGAAGCTTTCTTT	CASSTKGNTEAFF
TRBV28	many	.	TRBJ1-2	14	TGTGCCAGCAGTTTAAGTGAGACCTACTATGGCTACACCTTC	CASSLSETYYGYTF
TRBV7-2	.	.	TRBJ1-2	14	TGTGCCAGCAGCTTGGGACTGCGGCTATATGGCTACACCTTC	CASSLGLRLYGYTF
TRBV6-1	many	TRBD1	TRBJ1-1	18	TGTGCCAGCGTCGTCCGCAAAACACAGGGGATAATGAACACTGAAGCTTTCTTT	CASVVRKTQGIMNTEAFF
TRBV28	many	TRBD1	TRBJ1-4	13	TGTGCCAGCAGTTTAGACAGGGTGGAAAAACTGTTTTTT	CASSLDRVEKLFF
TRBV6-2/TRBV6-3	many	.	TRBJ1-2	16	TGTGCCAGCACCGACTGGGGGCGCGGGATCGGCTATGGCTACACCTTC	CASTDWGRGIGYGYTF
TRBV7-9	.	TRBD1	TRBJ2-1	16	TGTGCCAGCAGCTTGGTTGACAGGGGGCTCGGGGATGAGCAGTTCTTC	CASSLVDRGLGDEQFF
TRBV20-1	few	TRBD2	TRBJ2-1	16	TGCAGTGCTAGAGATGGGATAGCGGGAGCCGACAATGAGCAGTTCTTC	CSARDGIAGADNEQFF